Presented here are 7 T cell receptor beta chains from one specimen sequenced in a study of blood T cell repertoires in COVID-19. The data were produced by immunoSEQ multiplex PCR, yet TCRdb's version contains in-frame clones alone and is incomplete. The sample has a few hundred thousand clones, about 86% seen once. The sample comprised PBMCs or T cells enriched from blood (not recorded which). The receptors shown here come from a woman between 40 and 55 years old with acute COVID-19.

V is TRBV7-6 and J is TRBJ1-1; the match to TRBD1 covers 9 bases. V gave up 5 bases and J gave up 1 base; unmatched junction bases: 8. This CDR3 region has 16 residues. Germline V gene data show CDR1 as SGHVS and CDR2 as FNYEAQ. Here the CDR3 DNA reads TGTGCCAGCAGCCGACTGGACAGGGGATCGAACACTGAAGCTTTCTTT. Translated: CASSRLDRGSNTEAFF.

This chain joins TRBV6-4 and TRBJ1-5; 7 bases are a match to TRBD1. This CDR3 spans 24 amino acids. Germline CDR1 is MRHNA and CDR2 is SNTAGT. V gave up 0 bases and J gave up 3 bases; unmatched junction bases: 29. CDR3 nucleotides: TGTGCCAGCAGTGACTCGTTGTGCGTCGGGCGTACGACAGGGCTCCCTTATCACAATCAGCCCCAGCATTTT. Its translation: CASSDSLCVGRTTGLPYHNQPQHF.

A single count supports this clone. This chain connects TRBV6-5 to TRBJ2-1, with 13 bases identical to TRBD2. V shed 2 bases, J shed 6 bases, and the junction held 4 bases outside the gene matches. Germline CDR1 MNHEY, CDR2 SVGAGI. CDR3 length equals 16 residues. This CDR3 is CASSYRTSGSINEQFF. For the CDR3, the DNA is TGTGCCAGCAGTTACCGGACTAGCGGGAGTATCAATGAGCAGTTCTTC.

This clone was recorded once. The genes are TRBV5-6 and TRBJ1-3, with TRBD1 as a possible D gene (6 bases). The CDR3 runs 18 residues. V was pared by 0 bases and J by 0 bases, with 16 bases between. Germline CDR1 and CDR2: SGHDT and YYEEEE. Written as DNA, the CDR3 is TGTGCCAGCAGCTTGGTGGGGGCCAAGCCTCACTCTGGAAACACCATATATTTT. Protein product: CASSLVGAKPHSGNTIYF.

The V call is TRBV4-1, the J call TRBJ2-5, with 9 positions matching TRBD2. Trimming took 5 bases from V and 2 from J; bases not matched to a gene: 9. This CDR3 comprises 16 residues. Germline values: CDR1 MGHRA, CDR2 YSYEKL. The chain's CDR3 is CASSEGPSGVQETQYF. The CDR3 DNA reads TGCGCCAGCAGCGAAGGTCCTAGCGGGGTTCAAGAGACCCAGTACTTC.

The V gene is TRBV10-3, the J gene TRBJ1-2, with 9 bases lining up with TRBD1. V was clipped by 8 bases and J by 6 bases; unmatched bases: 10. The CDR3 extends over 14 amino acids. The germline V gene encodes CDR1 ENHRY and CDR2 SYGVKD. The CDR3 bases are TGTGCCATCTGGGCAACAGGGGGCGCAAATGGCTACACCTTC. This encodes CAIWATGGANGYTF.

V gene TRBV7-2 combines with J gene TRBJ1-6; D is perhaps TRBD1 (5 bases). The CDR3 runs 14 residues. Germline CDR1 and CDR2: SGHTA and FQGNSA. Trimming took 3 bases from V and 7 from J, leaving 10 bases between them. This chain's CDR3 is CASSFGGGNSPLHF. As DNA, the CDR3 is TGTGCCAGCAGCTTTGGGGGGGGGAATTCACCCCTCCACTTT.